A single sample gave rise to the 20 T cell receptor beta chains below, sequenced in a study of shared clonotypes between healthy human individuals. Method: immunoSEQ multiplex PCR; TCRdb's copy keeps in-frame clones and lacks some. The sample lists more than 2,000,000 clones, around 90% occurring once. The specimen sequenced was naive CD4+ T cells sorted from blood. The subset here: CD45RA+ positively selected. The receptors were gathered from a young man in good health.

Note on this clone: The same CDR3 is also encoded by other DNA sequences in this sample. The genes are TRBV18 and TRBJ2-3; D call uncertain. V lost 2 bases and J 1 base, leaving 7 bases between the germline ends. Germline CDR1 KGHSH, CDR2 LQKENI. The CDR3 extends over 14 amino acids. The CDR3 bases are TGTGCCAGCTCACCAGTCCAGGGCACAGATACGCAGTATTTT. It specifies CASSPVQGTDTQYF.

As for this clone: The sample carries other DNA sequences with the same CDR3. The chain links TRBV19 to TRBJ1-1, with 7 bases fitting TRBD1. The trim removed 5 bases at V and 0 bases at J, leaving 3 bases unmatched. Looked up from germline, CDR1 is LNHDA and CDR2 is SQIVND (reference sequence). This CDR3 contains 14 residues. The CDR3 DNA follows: TGTGCCAGTAGTCGGACAGGTCTGAACACTGAAGCTTTCTTT. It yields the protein CASSRTGLNTEAFF.

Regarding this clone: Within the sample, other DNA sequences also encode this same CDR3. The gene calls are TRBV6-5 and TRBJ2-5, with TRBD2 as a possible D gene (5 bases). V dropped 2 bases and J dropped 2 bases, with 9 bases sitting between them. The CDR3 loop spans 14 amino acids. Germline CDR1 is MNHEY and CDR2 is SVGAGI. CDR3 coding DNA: TGTGCCAGCAGTTACGGACGGGGACAAGAGACCCAGTACTTC. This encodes CASSYGRGQETQYF.

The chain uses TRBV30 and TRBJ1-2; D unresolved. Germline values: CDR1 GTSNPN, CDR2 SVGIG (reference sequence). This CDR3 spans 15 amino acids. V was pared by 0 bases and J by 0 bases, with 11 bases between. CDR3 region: CAWSVVRRANYGYTF. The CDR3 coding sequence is TGTGCCTGGAGTGTAGTAAGGAGAGCTAACTATGGCTACACCTTC.

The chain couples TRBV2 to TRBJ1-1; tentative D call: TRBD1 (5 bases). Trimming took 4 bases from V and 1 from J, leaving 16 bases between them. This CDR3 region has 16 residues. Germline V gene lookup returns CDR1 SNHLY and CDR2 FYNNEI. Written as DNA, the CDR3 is TGTGCCAGCAGTGCGAACAGGTTAATTTCGAACACTGAAGCTTTCTTT. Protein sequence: CASSANRLISNTEAFF.

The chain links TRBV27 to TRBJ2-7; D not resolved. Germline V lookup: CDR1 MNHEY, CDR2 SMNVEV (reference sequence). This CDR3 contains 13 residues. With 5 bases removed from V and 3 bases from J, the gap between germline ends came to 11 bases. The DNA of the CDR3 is TGTGCCAGCAGTCCTCGACCGGGCTACGAGCAGTACTTC. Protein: CASSPRPGYEQYF.

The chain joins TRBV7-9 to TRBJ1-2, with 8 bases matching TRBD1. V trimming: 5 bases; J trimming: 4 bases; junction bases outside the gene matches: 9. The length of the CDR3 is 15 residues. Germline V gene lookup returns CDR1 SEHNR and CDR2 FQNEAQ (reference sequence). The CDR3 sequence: CASSPGQGWGYGYTF. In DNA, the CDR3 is TGTGCCAGCAGCCCAGGACAGGGTTGGGGCTATGGCTACACCTTC. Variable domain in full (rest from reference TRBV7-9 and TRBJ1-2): DTGVSQNPRHKITKRGQNVTFRCDPISEHNRLYWYRQTLGQGPEFLTYFQNEAQLEKSRLLSDRFSAERPKGSFSTLEIQRTEQGDSAMYLCASSPGQGWGYGYTFGSGTRLTVV.

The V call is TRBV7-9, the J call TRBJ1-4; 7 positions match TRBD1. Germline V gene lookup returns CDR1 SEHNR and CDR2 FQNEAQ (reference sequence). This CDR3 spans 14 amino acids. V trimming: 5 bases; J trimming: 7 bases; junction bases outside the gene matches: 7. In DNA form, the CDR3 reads TGTGCCAGCAGCCACCAGGGGGATATTGAAAAACTGTTTTTT. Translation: CASSHQGDIEKLFF. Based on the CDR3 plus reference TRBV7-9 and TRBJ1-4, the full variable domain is DTGVSQNPRHKITKRGQNVTFRCDPISEHNRLYWYRQTLGQGPEFLTYFQNEAQLEKSRLLSDRFSAERPKGSFSTLEIQRTEQGDSAMYLCASSHQGDIEKLFFGSGTQLSVL.

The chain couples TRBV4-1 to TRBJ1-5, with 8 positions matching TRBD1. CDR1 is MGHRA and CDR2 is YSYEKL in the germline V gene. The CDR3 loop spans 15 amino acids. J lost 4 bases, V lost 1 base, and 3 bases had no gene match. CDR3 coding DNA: TGCGCCAGCAGCCAAGGGGACAGGATGAATCAGCCCCAGCATTTT. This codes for CASSQGDRMNQPQHF.

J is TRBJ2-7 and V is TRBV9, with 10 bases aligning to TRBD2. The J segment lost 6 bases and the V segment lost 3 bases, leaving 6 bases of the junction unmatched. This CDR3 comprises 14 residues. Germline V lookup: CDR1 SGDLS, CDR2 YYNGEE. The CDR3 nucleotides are TGTGCCAGCAGCGGAGGACTAGCGGATCGCGAGCAGTACTTC. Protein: CASSGGLADREQYF.

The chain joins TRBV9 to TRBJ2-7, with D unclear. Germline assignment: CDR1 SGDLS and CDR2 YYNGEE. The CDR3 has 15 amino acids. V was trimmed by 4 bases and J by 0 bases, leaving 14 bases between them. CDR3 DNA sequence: TGTGCCAGCAGCCCCGAGCAAACCCGCTCCTACGAGCAGTACTTC. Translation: CASSPEQTRSYEQYF.

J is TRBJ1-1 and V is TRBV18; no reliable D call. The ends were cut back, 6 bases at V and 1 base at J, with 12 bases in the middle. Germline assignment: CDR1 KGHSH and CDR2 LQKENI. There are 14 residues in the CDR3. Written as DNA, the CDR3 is TGTGCCAGCTCTCCTAACCTACAGAACACTGAAGCTTTCTTT. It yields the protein CASSPNLQNTEAFF. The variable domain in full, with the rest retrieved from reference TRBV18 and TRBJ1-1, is NAGVMQNPRHLVRRRGQEARLRCSPMKGHSHVYWYRQLPEEGLKFMVYLQKENIIDESGMPKERFSAEFPKEGPSILRIQQVVRGDSAAYFCASSPNLQNTEAFFGQGTRLTVV.

The CDR3 nucleotides read TGTGCCAGCAGCTTATCTTTCTCGATAGGCAATTCACCCCTCCACTTT. Protein product: CASSLSFSIGNSPLHF. V is TRBV7-9 and J is TRBJ1-6; no clear D gene. This CDR3 spans 16 amino acids. Germline V CDR1 and CDR2: SEHNR, FQNEAQ (reference sequence). Trimming took 2 bases from V and 7 from J, leaving 15 bases between them.

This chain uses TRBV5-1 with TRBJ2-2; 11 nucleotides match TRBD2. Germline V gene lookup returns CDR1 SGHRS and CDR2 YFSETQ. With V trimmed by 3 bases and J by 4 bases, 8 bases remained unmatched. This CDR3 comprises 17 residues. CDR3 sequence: CASSSTSGSESTGELFF. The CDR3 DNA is TGCGCCAGCAGCTCTACTAGCGGGAGTGAAAGCACCGGGGAGCTGTTTTTT.

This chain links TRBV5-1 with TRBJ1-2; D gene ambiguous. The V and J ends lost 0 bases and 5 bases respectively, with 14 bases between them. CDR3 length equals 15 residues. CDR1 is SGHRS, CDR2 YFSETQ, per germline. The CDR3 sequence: CASSLVDGVLYGYTF. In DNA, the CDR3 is TGCGCCAGCAGCTTGGTTGATGGGGTTCTGTATGGCTACACCTTC. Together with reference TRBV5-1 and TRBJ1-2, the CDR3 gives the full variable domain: KAGVTQTPRYLIKTRGQQVTLSCSPISGHRSVSWYQQTPGQGLQFLFEYFSETQRNKGNFPGRFSGRQFSNSRSEMNVSTLELGDSALYLCASSLVDGVLYGYTFGSGTRLTVV.

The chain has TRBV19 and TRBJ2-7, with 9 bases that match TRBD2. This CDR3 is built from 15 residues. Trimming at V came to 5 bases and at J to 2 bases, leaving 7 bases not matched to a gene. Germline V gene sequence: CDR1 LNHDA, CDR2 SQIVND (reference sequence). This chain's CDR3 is CASSPDSGGPYEQYF. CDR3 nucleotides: TGTGCCAGTAGTCCTGATAGCGGGGGACCCTACGAGCAGTACTTC. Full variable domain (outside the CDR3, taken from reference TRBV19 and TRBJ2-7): DGGITQSPKYLFRKEGQNVTLSCEQNLNHDAMYWYRQDPGQGLRLIYYSQIVNDFQKGDIAEGYSVSREKKESFPLTVTSAQKNPTAFYLCASSPDSGGPYEQYFGPGTRLTVT.

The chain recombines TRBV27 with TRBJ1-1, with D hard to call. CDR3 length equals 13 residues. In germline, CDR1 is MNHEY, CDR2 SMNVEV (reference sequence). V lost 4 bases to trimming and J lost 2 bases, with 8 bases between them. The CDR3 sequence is CASSSRANTEAFF. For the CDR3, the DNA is TGTGCCAGCAGTTCCCGGGCTAACACTGAAGCTTTCTTT.

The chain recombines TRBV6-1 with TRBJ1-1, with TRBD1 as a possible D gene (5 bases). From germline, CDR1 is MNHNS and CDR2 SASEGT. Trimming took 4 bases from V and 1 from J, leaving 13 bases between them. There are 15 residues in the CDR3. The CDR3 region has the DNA TGTGCCAGCAGTGTTCAGGGCTCAGCGAACACTGAAGCTTTCTTT. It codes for CASSVQGSANTEAFF.

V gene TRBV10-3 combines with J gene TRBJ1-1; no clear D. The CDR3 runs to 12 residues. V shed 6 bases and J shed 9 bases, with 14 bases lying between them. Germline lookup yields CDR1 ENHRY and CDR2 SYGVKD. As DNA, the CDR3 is TGTGCCATCAGCCCCGGGGAGGGAAAAGCTTTCTTT. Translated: CAISPGEGKAFF.

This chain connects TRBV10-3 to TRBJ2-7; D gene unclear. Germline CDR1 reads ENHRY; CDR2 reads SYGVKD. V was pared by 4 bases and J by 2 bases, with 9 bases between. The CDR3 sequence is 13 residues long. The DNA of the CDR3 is TGTGCCATCAGTGCACATACTACCTACGAGCAGTACTTC. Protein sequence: CAISAHTTYEQYF.